What follows describes a single T cell receptor (beta chain). No cognate antigen has been identified for it. No much larger clone exists at a distance of one base, and base qualities are not known. CDR1 and CDR2 are drawn from the germline V gene: SGHDT, YYEEEE. The CDR3 covers 15 residues, taking in both the cysteine and the phenylalanine. Here the CDR3 DNA is all that survives: 45 bases in frame from base 1. V gives up 4 bases and J gives up 0 bases, and the segment between their germline ends measures 14 bases. This specimen belongs to a study of shared clonotypes between healthy human individuals (dated by TCRdb to the early 2020s). With respect to the entire study: A couple of women and a few men aged 18 to 49 years were included in the cohort. Per donor, three plates each were used for CD4 naive and CD4 memory, two for CD8 naive, and one for CD8 memory. To increase sequencing depth and limit assay-specific biases, different laboratories used diverse techniques to prepare libraries and sequence TCR repertoires. Blood TCR repertoires of five healthy adults were deeply sequenced to estimate repertoire size and the extent of clonotype sharing between individuals. Between about 0.9 and 10 billion PBMCs per donor were obtained by leukapheresis.

Using the deep immunoSEQ assay, multiplex PCR amplified TCR CDR3 regions from genomic DNA. Genomic DNA extracted from each cell subset was distributed evenly over all wells of several immunoSEQ 96-well plates, and each plate served as one replicate. For sorted subsets, about 200 ng genomic DNA, equal to about 30,000 T cell genomes, was loaded into each replicate PCR. Purified libraries were quantified with a Qubit 3.0 fluorometer, sized on a Bioanalyzer 2100, and re-quantified with the KAPA Library Quantification kit. A separate single-read 150-cycle Illumina NextSeq 550 flow cell was used to sequence each immunoSEQ 96-well plate. The study's own analysis went as follows. Because only junctional sequences without quality scores were contained in the immunoSEQ output, filtering matching that applied to full-length reads could not be performed. To assign V/J genes and CDR3, sequences were annotated using PyIR, a Python wrapper for IgBLAST v1.9, with IMGT germline references. Reads were filtered out if the reads had weak V/J assignments (E-value above 1e-6), no CDR3, stop codons, out-of-frame junctions, or ambiguous translated residues. V3J clonotypes were defined as sequences sharing the same inferred V gene, J gene, and CDR3 amino acid sequence. The percentage overlap between two repertoires was calculated by dividing the number of shared unique clonotypes by the size of the smaller repertoire. Three approaches were used to assess repertoire richness: RTK rarefaction, the Chao1 estimator, and Recon v2.1 estimates of unobserved clonotypes. For all TCRbeta clonotypes obtained by the gDNA method from a few donors, generation probabilities were computed with OLGA. What TCRdb holds here is the immuneACCESS table cut down to in-frame rearrangements. Part of the clones is not present; checked against another copy, under half of the missing clones reflect an unresolved V gene, and the others are unexplained. For V, J and clone size, that table is used; D and trimming come from the DNA. Present in this sample are around 240,000 clones, approximately 65% of which were seen just once. Roughly 11% of the sample is held by the ten biggest clonotypes.

Donors were healthy HIV-negative adults with no recently reported acute infections or vaccinations. All donors were Caucasian adults living in Nashville, Tennessee, USA. CD4+ T cells were enriched by magnetic negative selection; naive cells were then positively selected on CD45RA, and the negative fraction formed the memory subset. After blood collection by leukapheresis, PBMCs were isolated using Ficoll-Histopaque density gradient centrifugation and then cryopreserved in the vapor phase of liquid nitrogen. Analytical flow cytometry was used to check the purity and quantity of each magnetically sorted T cell population. From each sorted fraction, genomic DNA was isolated and quantified by UV absorbance on a Nanodrop 2000c. Study-wide findings and limitations: Estimated clonotype richness was generally larger for naive than for memory subsets. When a handful of donors were compared, the shared fraction of clonotypes was around 5% for naive CD4, over 3% for naive CD8, 2.3% for memory CD4, and under 0.5% for memory CD8. Pairwise subsampling indicated that sequencing depth was expected to affect the degree of clonotype sharing among donors. Only blood was sampled, and tissue TCR repertoires likely differ from those in blood. Because the study included only a small number of donors, the genetic and exposure-history diversity represented was limited. Compared with non-shared clonotypes, the clonotypes found in all four sorted-subset donors had higher generation probabilities. Incomplete sequencing was indicated by rarefaction of sorted-subset datasets, despite the large sequencing depth.

The V gene is TRBV5-6 and the J gene is TRBJ2-7, with the D segment possibly TRBD1 or TRBD2, each aligning over 5 bases. This TCR was recovered from a man aged 30 to 39 in good health. Sequenced material: memory CD4+ T cells sorted from blood. The intended sense of this specimen's cell subset or site label: CD45RA-negative fraction. The CDR3 region: CASSTGTASSYEQYF. At the DNA level, the sequence is TGTGCCAGCAGCACCGGGACCGCCAGCTCCTACGAGCAGTACTTC.